The T cell receptor beta chain under discussion was sequenced for a study of T-cell memory formation after mild COVID-19. Study-wide findings and caveats: Pre-infection memory showed some responding clones, and this suggested that cross-reactive memory joined.

Using constant-segment primers, 5'RACE produced TCR alpha and TCR beta cDNA libraries carrying sample barcodes and UMIs. MiXCR, applied by TCRdb to the 5' RACE reads, yields one record per CDR3 protein. The repertoire holds 160,000 or so distinct CDR3 sequences, about 28% seen once, with around 13% in the top ten. The V gene's germline CDR1 is SGHTA and CDR2 FQGNSA. Trimming left V 4 bases short and J 3 bases short, with 21 bases between. The CDR3 extends over 17 amino acids. This clonotype was detected a few times. What it binds is not known. The sequenced sample consisted of PBMCs or a T cell subset sorted from them (not recorded which). The receptor was isolated from an adult woman who had mild COVID-19 (a few samples of this study predate the infection). Cell type and time point are not known. The genes are TRBV7-2 and TRBJ2-5; D might be TRBD1 (6 bases). The CDR3 protein is CASSYYSGGLGKETQYF. Here the CDR3 DNA reads TGTGCCAGCAGCTACTATTCTGGGGGCCTAGGGAAAGAGACCCAGTACTTC.